This TCR beta chain originates from a study of T cell clones after liver transplantation. Study in general: Three of the eight recipients were HCV-positive; the rest had non-autoimmune, non-viral transplant indications.

With 1 base clipped from V and 4 bases from J, the junction kept 11 bases outside the gene matches. The CDR3 has 17 amino acids. CDR1 SGHDN and CDR2 FVKESK come from the germline V gene. Sequenced by immunoSEQ multiplex PCR; TCRdb stores in-frame clones only, minus some. The sample records about 76,000 clones, approximately 87% being singletons. Sequenced here: CD4+ T cells from blood, sampled at the 22-month timepoint. This sequence was found in a human patient who received a liver transplant. The graft donor may account for some of the T cells. The V call is TRBV14, the J call TRBJ1-1; 8 bases match TRBD1. The CDR3, as DNA: TGTGCCAGCAGCCAAGGTGGGCAGGGGGCGTTCAGCACTGAAGCTTTCTTT. It translates to CASSQGGQGAFSTEAFF.